One and the same sample provided the 25 T cell receptor beta chains below, sequenced in a study of blood T cell repertoires in COVID-19. Here immunoSEQ multiplex PCR was the method, and the copy in TCRdb shows in-frame clones only, minus some. The sample contains some 200,000 clones, roughly 76% of which appear only once. What was sequenced was peripheral blood. The source is a woman in her forties with COVID-19, enrolled during active disease.

This clone was observed a few times. The J gene is TRBJ2-1, the V gene TRBV27; the D gene is possibly TRBD2 (5 bases). Germline-derived CDR1 and CDR2 are MNHEY and SMNVEV (reference sequence). Between the trimmed V and J ends, which lost 3 bases and 5 bases, there was a span of 17 bases. CDR3 size: 16 residues. In nucleotides, the CDR3 is TGTGCCAGCAGTTTTTCGAGTGGGGAGATAGACAATGAGCAGTTCTTC. This gives the protein CASSFSSGEIDNEQFF.

The rearrangement joins TRBV9 to TRBJ1-2, with 10 bases matching TRBD1. The CDR3 consists of 15 residues. Germline CDR1 and CDR2: SGDLS and YYNGEE. The V gene end was trimmed by 5 bases and the J gene end by 1 base; junction bases not matched to a gene: 5. The CDR3 here is CASRGWDRGNYGYTF. CDR3 coding DNA: TGTGCCAGCAGAGGTTGGGACAGGGGTAACTATGGCTACACCTTC.

This rearrangement joins TRBV7-6 to TRBJ2-7; D gene ambiguous. The V and J ends lost 4 bases and 2 bases respectively, with 18 bases between them. Germline assignment: CDR1 SGHVS and CDR2 FNYEAQ. The CDR3 sequence is 16 residues long. The CDR3 bases are TGTGCCAGCAGCTCCCCAATTTGGTTGGGCACCTACGAGCAGTACTTC. Its protein is CASSSPIWLGTYEQYF.

The chain couples TRBV10-3 to TRBJ2-5; 9 bases map to TRBD1. J was trimmed by 4 bases and V by 3 bases; bases with no gene match: 3. The CDR3 has 14 residues. The germline V gene encodes CDR1 ENHRY and CDR2 SYGVKD. CDR3 bases: TGTGCCATCAGTGAAACAGGGGGCATAGAGACCCAGTACTTC. Its protein product is CAISETGGIETQYF.

This chain uses TRBV5-1 with TRBJ1-3; D is possibly TRBD1 (6 bases). CDR3 length equals 16 residues. V lost 1 base, J lost 2 bases, and 13 bases lay in between. Germline V gives CDR1 SGHRS, CDR2 YFSETQ. Written as DNA, the CDR3 is TGCGCCAGCAGCTTGACCGGACAGTCAACTGGAAACACCATATATTTT. It encodes CASSLTGQSTGNTIYF.

This clone occurred a few times. The chain links TRBV24-1 to TRBJ2-4; 9 positions match TRBD2. The CDR3 spans 18 residues. Germline V gene data show CDR1 as KGHDR and CDR2 as SFDVKD. After removal of 4 bases from V and 2 bases from J, the junction contained 11 bases not matched to a gene. The CDR3 is CATSEPPQAGGPKNIQYF. CDR3 bases: TGTGCCACCAGTGAACCCCCCCAAGCGGGAGGCCCCAAAAACATTCAGTACTTC.

There are a few counts of this clone. The chain recombines TRBV2 with TRBJ1-3; the D is unclear. Germline V lookup: CDR1 SNHLY, CDR2 FYNNEI. The V gene lost 5 bases and the J gene lost 0 bases, with 8 bases spanning the gap. The length of the CDR3 is 14 residues. The CDR3 loop is CASSRGSSGNTIYF. The CDR3 DNA reads TGTGCCAGCAGTAGAGGTAGCTCTGGAAACACCATATATTTT.

The count of this clone is one. The chain is built from TRBV20-1 and TRBJ2-5, with D maybe TRBD2 (6 bases). Trimming took 6 bases from V and 7 from J, leaving 12 bases between them. The CDR3 length is 11 residues. Germline V CDR1 and CDR2: DFQATT, SNEGSKA (reference sequence). The CDR3 protein is CSAGGRATQYF. The CDR3 coding sequence is TGCAGTGCCGGAGGGCGGGCGACCCAGTACTTC.

The CDR3 nucleotides are TGTGCCAGCGCCTTCTACTTGAACACTGAAGCTTTCTTT. Its translation is CASAFYLNTEAFF. The chain links TRBV12-3 or TRBV12-4 to TRBJ1-1, with unresolved D. The V and J ends lost 8 bases and 0 bases respectively, with 10 bases between them. The CDR3 length is 13 residues.

The chain has TRBV10-2 and TRBJ2-5, with TRBD2 matching over 8 bases. This CDR3 contains 20 residues. Losses at the gene ends were 7 bases for V and 2 bases for J; bases not matched to a gene: 24. Germline CDR1 and CDR2: WSHSY and SAAADI. The CDR3 is CASTLSGAGGLIGKQETQYF. DNA of the CDR3: TGCGCCAGCACTCTAAGCGGGGCGGGGGGACTGATCGGGAAACAAGAGACCCAGTACTTC.

The V gene is TRBV5-4, the J gene TRBJ1-4; 11 bases line up with TRBD1. CDR1 is SGHNT and CDR2 is YYREEE in the germline V gene (reference sequence). V shed 3 bases and J 8 bases; nucleotides not matched to a gene: 6. The CDR3 runs 15 residues. CDR3 protein: CASSSRDRGREKLFF. CDR3 coding DNA: TGTGCCAGCAGCTCCCGGGACAGGGGGAGAGAAAAACTGTTTTTT.

This clone has only one observation. The chain is built from TRBV30 and TRBJ2-1; D uncertain. Germline CDR1 reads GTSNPN; CDR2 reads SVGIG (reference sequence). CDR3 length equals 12 residues. Trimming left V 2 bases short and J 5 bases short, with 7 bases between. The CDR3 here is CAWSLNNNEQFF. DNA for the CDR3: TGTGCCTGGAGTCTCAACAACAATGAGCAGTTCTTC.

This rearrangement joins TRBV19 to TRBJ1-4; a weak D match, TRBD1 (6 bases). The CDR3 runs 13 residues. V shed 5 bases and J shed 8 bases, with 12 bases lying between them. Germline CDR1 LNHDA, CDR2 SQIVND (reference sequence). DNA of the CDR3: TGTGCCAGTAGTCAAGTCACAGGGGAAAAACTGTTTTTT. This encodes CASSQVTGEKLFF.

The J gene is TRBJ2-3, the V gene TRBV29-1; 8 positions match TRBD1. The J segment lost 4 bases and the V segment lost 1 base, leaving 7 bases of the junction unmatched. CDR1 SQVTM and CDR2 ANQGSEA come from the germline V gene. This CDR3 is built from 15 residues. CDR3 residues: CSVEAQGAFPDTQYF. The DNA for the CDR3 is TGCAGCGTTGAAGCGCAGGGGGCCTTCCCAGATACGCAGTATTTT.

The chain joins TRBV30 to TRBJ1-1; TRBD1 might be the D (5 bases). This CDR3 is 14 amino acids long. V was cut by 3 bases and J by 6 bases, with 17 bases left in between. Germline CDR1 and CDR2: GTSNPN and SVGIG (reference sequence). CDR3: CAWRGRANSPEAFF. The CDR3 DNA is TGTGCCTGGAGGGGCAGGGCCAATTCCCCTGAAGCTTTCTTT.

The genes are TRBV2 and TRBJ2-6; no reliable D call. Germline CDR1 is SNHLY and CDR2 is FYNNEI. The V end was cut by 4 bases, the J end by 0 bases, with 4 bases between. This CDR3 contains 14 residues. This CDR3 reads CASSAGSGANVLTF. CDR3 coding DNA: TGTGCCAGCAGTGCAGGCTCTGGGGCCAACGTCCTGACTTTC. The entire variable domain, with the rest obtained from reference TRBV2 and TRBJ2-6, is as follows: EPEVTQTPSHQVTQMGQEVILRCVPISNHLYFYWYRQILGQKVEFLVSFYNNEISEKSEIFDDQFSVERPDGSNFTLKIRSTKLEDSAMYFCASSAGSGANVLTFGAGSRLTVL.

The chain links TRBV5-1 to TRBJ2-1, with 9 bases that match TRBD1. Germline values: CDR1 SGHRS, CDR2 YFSETQ. The V gene end was trimmed by 3 bases and the J gene end by 7 bases; junction bases not matched to a gene: 11. The CDR3 contains 16 residues. CDR3 region: CASSYYGTGNGNEQFF. CDR3 coding DNA: TGCGCCAGCAGCTACTATGGGACAGGGAATGGGAATGAGCAGTTCTTC. The full variable domain, with the rest looked up from reference TRBV5-1 and TRBJ2-1, is KAGVTQTPRYLIKTRGQQVTLSCSPISGHRSVSWYQQTPGQGLQFLFEYFSETQRNKGNFPGRFSGRQFSNSRSEMNVSTLELGDSALYLCASSYYGTGNGNEQFFGPGTRLTVL.

The gene calls are TRBV28 and TRBJ2-7; 13 nucleotides align to TRBD2. CDR1 MDHEN and CDR2 SYDVKM come from the germline V gene. The CDR3 is made up of 15 amino acids. Trimming took 6 bases from V and 3 from J; bases not matched to a gene: 5. The DNA for the CDR3 is TGTGCCAGCAGACTAGCGGGAGGGAGAAGCTACGAGCAGTACTTC. Translated, it gives CASRLAGGRSYEQYF.

The gene calls are TRBV27 and TRBJ2-2, with 12 positions matching TRBD2. The germline gives CDR1 MNHEY, CDR2 SMNVEV (reference sequence). V dropped 8 bases and J dropped 6; count of bases not matched to a gene: 7. The CDR3 runs to 15 residues. CDR3 protein: CASRLAGVPAGELFF. The CDR3, as DNA: TGTGCCAGCCGACTAGCGGGGGTTCCTGCCGGGGAGCTGTTTTTT.

This chain connects TRBV5-1 to TRBJ2-7; D is uncertain. The V gene lost 0 bases and the J gene lost 0 bases, with 7 bases spanning the gap. This CDR3 region has 14 residues. CDR1 SGHRS and CDR2 YFSETQ come from the germline V gene. The CDR3 nucleotides are TGCGCCAGCAGCTTGGAGTTGAGCTCCTACGAGCAGTACTTC. Translation: CASSLELSSYEQYF.

This clone was seen more than once but under ten times. The chain employs TRBV19 and TRBJ1-1, with D hard to call. The CDR3 is 12 amino acids. V lost 5 bases, J lost 7 bases, and 11 bases lay in between. Germline CDR1 LNHDA, CDR2 SQIVND (reference sequence). CDR3 bases: TGTGCCAGTAGTGAGGGCAGATTTGAAGCTTTCTTT. Translated: CASSEGRFEAFF.

The rearrangement uses TRBV5-1 and TRBJ2-5; D uncertain. The V and J ends lost 0 bases and 5 bases respectively, with 14 bases between them. CDR3 length equals 15 residues. Germline values: CDR1 SGHRS, CDR2 YFSETQ. DNA of the CDR3: TGCGCCAGCAGCTTGGTGCCGAGCCCCGAGGAGACCCAGTACTTC. Translating it yields CASSLVPSPEETQYF.

The chain carries TRBV27 and TRBJ1-2; 9 bases are shared with TRBD1. Germline V gene sequence: CDR1 MNHEY, CDR2 SMNVEV (reference sequence). Germline trimming cut 5 bases from V and 8 bases from J; bases unmatched to any gene: 6. There are 13 residues in the CDR3. CDR3 bases: TGTGCCAGCAGTAACAGGGGGCAGGACGGCTACACCTTC. Amino acids: CASSNRGQDGYTF.

The gene calls are TRBV5-1 and TRBJ2-5; possible D gene TRBD2, 6 bases. The CDR3 contains 16 residues. Germline loops: CDR1 SGHRS, CDR2 YFSETQ. The V end lost 4 bases, the J end lost 1 base, and 17 bases lay between the germline ends. The CDR3 sequence: CASSAAKVSGQETQYF. The CDR3, as DNA: TGCGCCAGCAGCGCCGCGAAGGTTAGCGGCCAAGAGACCCAGTACTTC. Full variable domain (rest looked up from reference TRBV5-1 and TRBJ2-5): KAGVTQTPRYLIKTRGQQVTLSCSPISGHRSVSWYQQTPGQGLQFLFEYFSETQRNKGNFPGRFSGRQFSNSRSEMNVSTLELGDSALYLCASSAAKVSGQETQYFGPGTRLLVL.

The CDR3 loop is CAWSVPAGAVQYF. The CDR3 DNA reads TGTGCCTGGAGTGTACCGGCGGGAGCGGTGCAGTACTTC. The J gene is TRBJ2-7, the V gene TRBV30; 7 nucleotides agree with TRBD2. CDR3 size: 13 residues. Germline V gene sequence: CDR1 GTSNPN, CDR2 SVGIG (reference sequence). V lost 0 bases and J lost 9; bases outside the gene matches: 8.